This T cell receptor beta chain came from a study of STAT5B mutations in CD4+ large granular lymphocyte leukemia. The V end was cut by 3 bases, the J end by 0 bases, with 6 bases between. CDR1 is LNHDA and CDR2 is SQIVND in the germline V gene (reference sequence). The CDR3 spans 14 residues. The assay was immunoSEQ multiplex PCR, and TCRdb's table has in-frame clones only and misses some. This sample has about 35,000 clones; around 76% occur once, and the top ten carry 2% to 3%. Points on this clone: Its matching antigen is unknown.

Whole-study results and caveats: 8/27 top patient clones versus 2/35 control clones were TRBV06-family. Patient CD4-sorted repertoires looked more clonal than healthy CD4+ repertoires, even without putative leukemic clones. The CD4+ versus CD8+ T-LGLL clonality difference may reflect limited sample size.

The sequencing sample was made of CD4+ T cells from blood buffy coats. This TCR came from a human donor in good health. This chain links TRBV19 with TRBJ1-3, with D unclear. The CDR3: CASSMQASGNTIYF. DNA for the CDR3: TGTGCCAGTAGTATGCAGGCCTCTGGAAACACCATATATTTT.